What follows are 23 T cell receptor beta chains derived from one specimen sequenced in a study of blood T cell repertoires in COVID-19 (dated by TCRdb to 2020 to 2022). Libraries were built with the immunoSEQ multiplex PCR assay. TCRdb retrieved this table from immuneACCESS and kept in-frame rearrangements only. Not all clones are present; in checked studies, unresolved V genes account for under half, and no reason is known for the remainder. The table for this sample lists about 310,000 clones; roughly 87% of them were counted only once. The top ten hold around 2.1% of the sample. Input material: peripheral blood. Receptors originate from a man between 18 and 29 years old with active or convalescent COVID-19.

This rearrangement joins TRBV9 to TRBJ1-1, with D unclear. Germline V CDR1 and CDR2: SGDLS, YYNGEE. The germline V and J ends were trimmed by 3 bases and 0 bases, with 9 bases remaining between them. The CDR3 is 14 residues long. CDR3 sequence: CASSANSMNTEAFF. As DNA, the CDR3 is TGTGCCAGCAGCGCTAATAGTATGAACACTGAAGCTTTCTTT.

The sample holds one count of this clone. Here the CDR3 DNA reads TGTGCCAGCAGCTTCCGGGACAGGGGTTACAATGAGCAGTTCTTC. It yields the protein CASSFRDRGYNEQFF. The chain links TRBV5-6 to TRBJ2-1; 10 bases are shared with TRBD1. The CDR3 length is 15 residues. Unmatched junction bases numbered 3, after V lost 2 bases and J lost 4 bases. Germline CDR1 reads SGHDT; CDR2 reads YYEEEE.

The chain recombines TRBV9 with TRBJ1-3; D is possibly TRBD1 (5 bases). This CDR3 has 13 residues. Germline lookup yields CDR1 SGDLS and CDR2 YYNGEE. V lost 0 bases and J lost 4, with 5 bases in between. The CDR3: CASSVEGGNTIYF. The CDR3 DNA is TGTGCCAGCAGCGTAGAGGGGGGAAACACCATATATTTT.

V gene TRBV18 combines with J gene TRBJ1-1; TRBD1 agrees at 8 bases. The V gene end was trimmed by 3 bases and the J gene end by 1 base; junction bases not matched to a gene: 4. Germline-derived CDR1 and CDR2 are KGHSH and LQKENI. CDR3 size: 15 residues. CDR3 nucleotide sequence: TGTGCCAGCTCACCTAGACAGGGGACGAACACTGAAGCTTTCTTT. This encodes CASSPRQGTNTEAFF.

This CDR3 reads CASSWPGAGQPQHF. The DNA of the CDR3 is TGTGCCAGCAGTTGGCCAGGGGCCGGGCAGCCCCAGCATTTT. The gene calls are TRBV28 and TRBJ1-5, with a weak D call TRBD1 (6 bases). Between the trimmed V and J ends, which lost 4 bases and 7 bases, there was a span of 14 bases. The CDR3 sequence is 14 residues long. Germline CDR1 reads MDHEN; CDR2 reads SYDVKM.

V gene TRBV4-3 combines with J gene TRBJ1-4; D call uncertain. CDR3 length equals 15 residues. Germline V gene data show CDR1 as LGHNA and CDR2 as YSLEER. Deletions cut 0 bases from V and 7 bases from J, with 12 bases between. The CDR3 reads CASSQERVSGEKLFF. Here the CDR3 DNA reads TGCGCCAGCAGCCAAGAGAGGGTTAGCGGTGAAAAACTGTTTTTT.

The rearrangement joins TRBV4-3 to TRBJ1-2; 7 bases align to TRBD1. V trimming: 1 base; J trimming: 2 bases; junction bases outside the gene matches: 10. The length of the CDR3 is 17 residues. The germline gives CDR1 LGHNA, CDR2 YSLEER. Here the CDR3 reads CASSQAFRTGLNYGYTF. For the CDR3, the DNA is TGCGCCAGCAGCCAAGCATTTCGGACAGGCCTCAACTATGGCTACACCTTC.

This clone was observed a handful of times. Here the CDR3 DNA reads TGTGCCAGCAGCTCCCAGCGCGCGGGAGGGCCGGGCGAGCAGTACTTC. Its translation: CASSSQRAGGPGEQYF. This rearrangement joins TRBV7-8 to TRBJ2-7, with 9 nucleotides matching TRBD2. CDR1 is SGHVS, CDR2 FQNEAQ, per germline. The ends lost 4 bases at V and 6 bases at J; junction bases unmatched: 13. The CDR3 length is 16 residues.

The V gene is TRBV7-9, the J gene TRBJ2-5; D not certain. Trimming cost V 1 base and J 5 bases, with 11 bases left between them. CDR3 length: 14 amino acids. Germline V CDR1 and CDR2: SEHNR, FQNEAQ (reference sequence). CDR3 residues: CASSLGIGAETQYF. In DNA, the CDR3 is TGTGCCAGCAGCTTAGGAATTGGTGCGGAGACCCAGTACTTC.

The CDR3 nucleotides read TGTGCCAGCAGCACGACTAGCGGGTCCTACAATGAGCAGTTCTTC. It yields the protein CASSTTSGSYNEQFF. The V gene is TRBV7-3, the J gene TRBJ2-1; 10 bases are shared with TRBD2. With V trimmed by 5 bases and J by 1 base, 2 bases remained unmatched. The germline V gene has CDR1 SGHTA and CDR2 FQGTGA. The CDR3 spans 15 residues.

The rearrangement joins TRBV9 to TRBJ1-4; 7 bases agree with TRBD1. CDR1 is SGDLS, CDR2 YYNGEE, per germline. V lost 3 bases, J lost 8 bases, and 4 bases stayed unmatched. The CDR3 covers 13 residues. This CDR3 reads CASSDGTEEKLFF. CDR3 DNA sequence: TGTGCCAGCAGCGACGGGACAGAAGAAAAACTGTTTTTT.

J is TRBJ2-7 and V is TRBV28; perhaps TRBD2 as D (6 bases). This CDR3 is 14 amino acids long. Trimming removed 5 bases from V and 5 bases from J, with 16 bases in between. CDR1 is MDHEN and CDR2 is SYDVKM in the germline V gene. DNA for the CDR3: TGTGCCAGCAGTCCCCGACGGGAGCACCACGAGCAGTACTTC. It is translated as CASSPRREHHEQYF. Using reference TRBV28 and TRBJ2-7 for the parts outside the CDR3, the full variable domain is DVKVTQSSRYLVKRTGEKVFLECVQDMDHENMFWYRQDPGLGLRLIYFSYDVKMKEKGDIPEGYSVSREKKERFSLILESASTNQTSMYLCASSPRREHHEQYFGPGTRLTVT.

This chain links TRBV7-9 with TRBJ1-1; perhaps TRBD1 as D (5 bases). The germline V gene encodes CDR1 SEHNR and CDR2 FQNEAQ (reference sequence). V lost 5 bases and J lost 1, with 14 bases in between. CDR3 length: 15 amino acids. CDR3 in DNA: TGTGCCAGCAGCACATGGGGGGAGCGGAACACTGAAGCTTTCTTT. Translation: CASSTWGERNTEAFF.

This chain's CDR3 is CASSIQGIEAFF. The DNA for the CDR3 is TGTGCCAGCAGTATACAGGGGATTGAAGCTTTCTTT. This chain joins TRBV2 and TRBJ1-1; 7 bases match TRBD1. Germline CDR1 and CDR2: SNHLY and FYNNEI. This CDR3 spans 12 amino acids. J gave up 7 bases and V 5 bases, and 4 bases lay outside the gene matches. Combining the CDR3 with reference TRBV2 and TRBJ1-1 gives the whole variable domain EPEVTQTPSHQVTQMGQEVILRCVPISNHLYFYWYRQILGQKVEFLVSFYNNEISEKSEIFDDQFSVERPDGSNFTLKIRSTKLEDSAMYFCASSIQGIEAFFGQGTRLTVV.

The gene calls are TRBV5-4 and TRBJ1-5, with 12 bases identical to TRBD1. CDR3 size: 15 residues. The trim removed 4 bases at V and 6 bases at J, leaving 5 bases unmatched. CDR1 SGHNT and CDR2 YYREEE come from the germline V gene (reference sequence). The CDR3: CASSPGQGAGQPQHF. The CDR3 DNA is TGTGCCAGCAGCCCGGGACAGGGGGCTGGTCAGCCCCAGCATTTT.

J is TRBJ1-1 and V is TRBV7-9; D may be TRBD1 (6 bases). V was pared by 4 bases and J by 11 bases, with 17 bases between. The CDR3 spans 13 residues. Per germline, CDR1 SEHNR and CDR2 FQNEAQ (reference sequence). For the CDR3, the DNA is TGTGCCAGCAGCTGGGTCCTGACGGGGGGCGCTTTCTTT. Amino acid sequence: CASSWVLTGGAFF. The whole variable domain, remainder taken from reference TRBV7-9 and TRBJ1-1, is DTGVSQNPRHKITKRGQNVTFRCDPISEHNRLYWYRQTLGQGPEFLTYFQNEAQLEKSRLLSDRFSAERPKGSFSTLEIQRTEQGDSAMYLCASSWVLTGGAFFGQGTRLTVV.

About this clone: An end of the junction differs from the germline gene, which may be a read error. The J gene is TRBJ2-4, the V gene TRBV4-1, with 11 bases fitting TRBD2. There are 17 residues in the CDR3. Germline V gives CDR1 MGHRA, CDR2 YSYEKL. The CDR3 DNA is TGCGCCAGCAGCCAAGCCCATAGCGGGGGGGCCAAGAACATTCAGTACTTC. It specifies CASSQAHSGGAKNIQYF.

The CDR3 sequence: CASSKSRGSGPYEQYF. The CDR3 nucleotides are TGTGCCAGCAGCAAATCGCGGGGATCGGGGCCATACGAGCAGTACTTC. The chain has TRBV13 and TRBJ2-7, with TRBD2 as a possible D gene (6 bases). CDR1 PRHDT and CDR2 FYEKMQ come from the germline V gene (reference sequence). The V and J ends lost 5 bases and 4 bases respectively, with 21 bases between them. The CDR3 is 16 residues long.

The chain recombines TRBV5-6 with TRBJ1-5; perhaps TRBD1 as D (6 bases). Between the trimmed V and J ends, which lost 2 bases and 3 bases, there was a span of 12 bases. The length of the CDR3 is 15 residues. Germline CDR1 is SGHDT and CDR2 is YYEEEE. Written as DNA, the CDR3 is TGTGCCAGCAGCTTACAGGGACGGACCAATCAGCCCCAGCATTTT. Amino acid sequence: CASSLQGRTNQPQHF.

About this clone: The sample has other DNA sequences that encode this CDR3 too. The V call is TRBV27, the J call TRBJ2-7; D is ambiguous. Germline V gene data show CDR1 as MNHEY and CDR2 as SMNVEV (reference sequence). This CDR3 has 12 amino acids. Trimming removed 4 bases at V and 6 bases at J, with 10 bases between. CDR3 protein: CASSSSGREQYF. The CDR3 DNA reads TGTGCCAGCAGTTCAAGTGGGCGCGAGCAGTACTTC.

Concerning this clone itself: The conserved closing phenylalanine or tryptophan is absent in this CDR3, likely reflecting a read error. It is unclear where the CDR3 begins or ends on the DNA, so no DNA is shown, and the CDR3 is as TCRdb lists it. The chain recombines TRBV24-1 with TRBJ2-7; TRBD2 is the table's D call and was not checked against the DNA. Both ends counted, the CDR3 spans 9 residues. The V gene's germline CDR1 is KGHDR and CDR2 SFDVKD. CDR3 residues: CATSDLAAL.

A single count supports this clone. V is TRBV28 and J is TRBJ1-3; D is ambiguous. V lost 5 bases to trimming and J lost 0 bases, with 5 bases between them. The CDR3 runs to 13 residues. The V gene's germline CDR1 is MDHEN and CDR2 SYDVKM. CDR3 residues: CASSVVSGNTIYF. The CDR3 nucleotides read TGTGCCAGCAGTGTAGTCTCTGGAAACACCATATATTTT.

V usage is TRBV5-4 and J usage is TRBJ1-1; no clear D gene. This CDR3 comprises 16 residues. Trimming removed 3 bases from V and 1 base from J, with 16 bases in between. Germline CDR1 is SGHNT and CDR2 is YYREEE (reference sequence). The DNA of the CDR3 is TGTGCCAGCAGCTCCCCGCCGGGAGATACGAACACTGAAGCTTTCTTT. Translation gives CASSSPPGDTNTEAFF.